These 32 T cell receptor beta chains share one sample of origin, sequenced in a study of blood T cell repertoires in COVID-19. Only in-frame clones appear in the TCRdb table, and some are missing; sequencing was by immunoSEQ multiplex PCR. This sample has around 200,000 clones, with less than 90% found just once. Sequenced sample: PBMCs or T cells enriched from blood (not recorded which). Receptors were obtained from a woman aged 45 to 65 in a cohort exposed to, infected with or recovered from COVID-19 (not recorded which).

CDR3 nucleotide sequence: TGTGCCAGCAGCTTGTTTGTGGGTCTGGACAGGGACACCGGGGAGCTGTTTTTT. Translated: CASSLFVGLDRDTGELFF. This sequence joins TRBV5-4 and TRBJ2-2, with 8 nucleotides matching TRBD1. With V trimmed by 1 base and J by 3 bases, 11 bases remained unmatched. The germline V gene has CDR1 SGHNT and CDR2 YYREEE (reference sequence). The CDR3 covers 18 residues.

The rearrangement joins TRBV15 to TRBJ1-1; 8 bases match TRBD1. In germline, CDR1 is LNHNV, CDR2 YYDKDF (reference sequence). V dropped 2 bases and J dropped 1; count of bases not matched to a gene: 6. There are 16 residues in the CDR3. The CDR3 loop is CATSRNNRGANTEAFF. The CDR3 nucleotides read TGTGCCACCAGCAGAAACAACAGGGGGGCGAACACTGAAGCTTTCTTT.

This clone appeared a few times. This sequence joins TRBV6-2 or TRBV6-3 and TRBJ1-2; no clear D. Trimming took 5 bases from V and 6 from J, leaving 13 bases between them. Per germline, CDR1 MNHEY and CDR2 SVGEGT. The CDR3 extends over 13 amino acids. For the CDR3, the DNA is TGTGCCAGCAGTCCCCGAAGATCAGATGGCTACACCTTC. Protein sequence: CASSPRRSDGYTF.

The chain has TRBV7-8 and TRBJ2-4, with 8 bases identical to TRBD2. J lost 0 bases, V lost 5 bases, and 9 bases had no gene match. The CDR3 has 17 amino acids. Looked up from germline, CDR1 is SGHVS and CDR2 is FQNEAQ. The CDR3 is CASSMTSEKLAKNIQYF. CDR3 DNA: TGTGCCAGCAGCATGACTAGCGAGAAGCTAGCCAAAAACATTCAGTACTTC.

This chain joins TRBV4-3 and TRBJ1-5, with 7 bases lining up with TRBD1. CDR1 and CDR2 (germline): LGHNA, YSLEER. J was trimmed by 4 bases and V by 0 bases; bases with no gene match: 3. The CDR3 totals 15 residues. CDR3: CASSQETGYNQPQHF. DNA of the CDR3: TGCGCCAGCAGCCAAGAGACAGGGTATAATCAGCCCCAGCATTTT.

The chain recombines TRBV4-3 with TRBJ2-5; no clear D. This CDR3 region has 17 residues. V was pared by 4 bases and J by 2 bases, with 20 bases between. Germline CDR1 reads LGHNA; CDR2 reads YSLEER. This CDR3 is CASSPGVAGSAQETQYF. In DNA form, the CDR3 reads TGCGCCAGCAGCCCCGGAGTAGCCGGGTCCGCACAAGAGACCCAGTACTTC.

This clone was detected once. The chain links TRBV7-8 to TRBJ2-7; D perhaps matches TRBD2 (5 bases). This CDR3 spans 16 amino acids. From germline, CDR1 is SGHVS and CDR2 FQNEAQ. The germline V and J ends were trimmed by 1 base and 0 bases, with 13 bases remaining between them. The CDR3 here is CASSLEPGSLSYEQYF. The CDR3 DNA follows: TGTGCCAGCAGCTTAGAACCGGGGAGTCTCTCCTACGAGCAGTACTTC.

The V gene is TRBV18, the J gene TRBJ2-5; 8 positions agree with TRBD1. CDR1 is KGHSH, CDR2 LQKENI, per germline. This CDR3 region has 14 residues. Trimming removed 5 bases from V and 5 bases from J; junction bases left unmatched: 7. CDR3 DNA: TGTGCCAGCTCAAGGACAGGGATGGCGGAGACCCAGTACTTC. Its translation is CASSRTGMAETQYF.

This chain links TRBV4-3 with TRBJ2-2; weak D call: TRBD2 (6 bases). Germline assignment: CDR1 LGHNA and CDR2 YSLEER. The V gene lost 2 bases and the J gene lost 4 bases, with 8 bases spanning the gap. This CDR3 contains 14 residues. In DNA form, the CDR3 reads TGCGCCAGCAGCCAAACTAGCCGCACCGGGGAGCTGTTTTTT. This encodes CASSQTSRTGELFF.

The V gene is TRBV5-1, the J gene TRBJ2-7; tentatively, D is TRBD1 (5 bases). Per germline, CDR1 SGHRS and CDR2 YFSETQ. Trimming removed 6 bases at V and 2 bases at J, with 9 bases between. The CDR3 sequence is 12 residues long. CDR3 in DNA: TGCGCCAGCATCGGACAAACCTACGAGCAGTACTTC. It yields the protein CASIGQTYEQYF. The full variable domain, with the rest looked up from reference TRBV5-1 and TRBJ2-7, is KAGVTQTPRYLIKTRGQQVTLSCSPISGHRSVSWYQQTPGQGLQFLFEYFSETQRNKGNFPGRFSGRQFSNSRSEMNVSTLELGDSALYLCASIGQTYEQYFGPGTRLTVT.

The chain couples TRBV6-5 to TRBJ2-7, with unresolved D. The germline V gene has CDR1 MNHEY and CDR2 SVGAGI. V was cut by 6 bases and J by 3 bases, with 9 bases left in between. This CDR3 is built from 12 residues. This CDR3 is CASSNNRYEQYF. The CDR3 DNA is TGTGCCAGCAGCAACAACCGCTACGAGCAGTACTTC.

This clone was observed a single time. This chain joins TRBV18 and TRBJ2-5; TRBD1 agrees at 10 bases. This CDR3 is built from 16 residues. Trimming took 5 bases from V and 2 from J; bases not matched to a gene: 8. Per the germline V gene, CDR1 is KGHSH and CDR2 is LQKENI. The DNA for the CDR3 is TGTGCCAGCTCAACAGGTTCGGGACAGGGGCAAGAGACCCAGTACTTC. Its translation is CASSTGSGQGQETQYF.

The chain couples TRBV6-5 to TRBJ1-1; D possibly corresponds to TRBD1 (5 bases). The CDR3 is made up of 14 amino acids. V was trimmed by 2 bases and J by 0 bases, leaving 7 bases between them. From germline, CDR1 is MNHEY and CDR2 SVGAGI. The CDR3 loop is CASSYGHMNTEAFF. CDR3 in DNA: TGTGCCAGCAGTTACGGACATATGAACACTGAAGCTTTCTTT.

V usage is TRBV2 and J usage is TRBJ2-1; no reliable D call. Trimming left V 4 bases short and J 7 bases short, with 8 bases between. The length of the CDR3 is 12 residues. Looked up from germline, CDR1 is SNHLY and CDR2 is FYNNEI. This CDR3 is CASSVAQNEQFF. The CDR3 bases are TGTGCCAGCAGTGTTGCGCAAAATGAGCAGTTCTTC.

The chain couples TRBV7-9 to TRBJ1-1, with D uncertain. This CDR3 spans 13 amino acids. From germline, CDR1 is SEHNR and CDR2 FQNEAQ (reference sequence). V was pared by 4 bases and J by 1 base, with 7 bases between. Here the CDR3 reads CASSYSRNTEAFF. CDR3 bases: TGTGCCAGCAGCTATAGTAGGAACACTGAAGCTTTCTTT.

The chain uses TRBV6-2 or TRBV6-3 and TRBJ1-2; 8 bases match TRBD1. The CDR3 covers 13 residues. Trimming at V came to 4 bases and at J to 7 bases, leaving 5 bases not matched to a gene. The V gene's germline CDR1 is MNHEY and CDR2 SVGEGT. The DNA of the CDR3 is TGTGCCAGCAGTTTCAGGGGGCGCCTTGGCTACACCTTC. Residues: CASSFRGRLGYTF.

This rearrangement joins TRBV7-2 to TRBJ1-1, with unresolved D. The ends were cut back, 0 bases at V and 8 bases at J, with 7 bases in the middle. Germline V gene data show CDR1 as SGHTA and CDR2 as FQGNSA. The CDR3 consists of 12 residues. The CDR3 bases are TGTGCCAGCAGCTTAGCAGCGATAGAAGCTTTCTTT. It specifies CASSLAAIEAFF.

The chain joins TRBV12-5 to TRBJ1-5; TRBD1 agrees at 7 bases. This CDR3 spans 15 amino acids. Germline CDR1 reads LGHNT; CDR2 reads FRNRAP. V gave up 7 bases and J gave up 3 bases; unmatched junction bases: 9. The CDR3 nucleotides are TGTGCTAGTGCCTTCGGGACAGATTACAATCAGCCCCAGCATTTT. Translation: CASAFGTDYNQPQHF.

The V call is TRBV7-9, the J call TRBJ2-7, with TRBD2 matching over 12 bases. V lost 5 bases, J lost 1 base, and 6 bases stayed unmatched. This CDR3 comprises 16 residues. Germline loops: CDR1 SEHNR, CDR2 FQNEAQ (reference sequence). CDR3 loop: CASSPGGLAGSYEQYF. The CDR3 DNA reads as TGTGCCAGCAGCCCGGGAGGACTAGCGGGGTCCTACGAGCAGTACTTC.

The rearrangement joins TRBV24-1 to TRBJ1-5; TRBD1 agrees at 8 bases. CDR1 and CDR2 (germline): KGHDR, SFDVKD. After removal of 7 bases from V and 5 bases from J, the junction contained 9 bases not matched to a gene. The CDR3 loop spans 15 amino acids. In nucleotides, the CDR3 is TGTGCCACCAGCCATGGACAGGGAAGGTATCAGCCCCAGCATTTT. It yields the protein CATSHGQGRYQPQHF.

The V call is TRBV5-1, the J call TRBJ2-7, with D perhaps matching TRBD2 (5 bases). The CDR3 covers 14 residues. Trimming pared 4 bases from V and 2 bases from J, leaving 13 bases between. Looked up from germline, CDR1 is SGHRS and CDR2 is YFSETQ. The CDR3 spells CASSPAGGAYEQYF. DNA for the CDR3: TGCGCCAGCAGCCCGGCGGGTGGCGCCTACGAGCAGTACTTC.

V and J are TRBV7-3 and TRBJ2-7; 9 positions agree with TRBD2. The junction had 8 bases not matched to a gene; V was cut back by 5 bases and J by 6 bases. The length of the CDR3 is 14 residues. In germline, CDR1 is SGHTA, CDR2 FQGTGA. The CDR3 DNA is TGTGCCAGCAGCCTTAGCGGGGGCCTCTCCGAGCAGTACTTC. Amino acids: CASSLSGGLSEQYF. Full variable domain (rest looked up from reference TRBV7-3 and TRBJ2-7): GAGVSQTPSNKVTEKGKYVELRCDPISGHTALYWYRQSLGQGPEFLIYFQGTGAADDSGLPNDRFFAVRPEGSVSTLKIQRTERGDSAVYLCASSLSGGLSEQYFGPGTRLTVT.

The chain links TRBV3-1 (or the pseudogene TRBV3-2) to TRBJ1-1; D remains ambiguous. V dropped 4 bases and J dropped 1 base, with 7 bases sitting between them. This CDR3 is built from 13 residues. Germline V gene lookup returns CDR1 LGHDT and CDR2 YNNKEL (reference sequence). The DNA of the CDR3 is TGTGCCAGCAGCCGCCGAGGGAACACTGAAGCTTTCTTT. Protein: CASSRRGNTEAFF.

The chain has TRBV12-5 and TRBJ1-5; D perhaps matches TRBD1 (6 bases). Trimming cost V 6 bases and J 4 bases, with 25 bases left between them. Per germline, CDR1 LGHNT and CDR2 FRNRAP. The CDR3 runs to 18 residues. In DNA, the CDR3 is TGTGCTAGTGGAAAAAAAGACGGGACACTTAGTTCGAATCAGCCCCAGCATTTT. This translates into CASGKKDGTLSSNQPQHF.

The rearrangement joins TRBV7-9 to TRBJ1-1; 8 bases match TRBD1. V trimming: 5 bases; J trimming: 4 bases; junction bases outside the gene matches: 18. The CDR3 totals 18 residues. Germline lookup yields CDR1 SEHNR and CDR2 FQNEAQ (reference sequence). The chain's CDR3 is CASSPQKTRQGIVTEAFF. CDR3 DNA sequence: TGTGCCAGCAGCCCTCAAAAAACGAGACAGGGGATTGTCACTGAAGCTTTCTTT.

This chain connects TRBV7-3 to TRBJ1-6; maybe TRBD1 (5 bases). V was pared by 5 bases and J by 7 bases, with 9 bases between. This CDR3 comprises 13 residues. CDR1 and CDR2 from the germline V gene are SGHTA and FQGTGA. CDR3 sequence reads: CASSQGSNSPLHF. Written as DNA, the CDR3 is TGTGCCAGCAGCCAGGGTTCGAATTCACCCCTCCACTTT.

In its sample, this clone was seen once. The J gene is TRBJ2-3, the V gene TRBV5-1, with D unclear. Germline V CDR1 and CDR2: SGHRS, YFSETQ. This CDR3 has 15 amino acids. V lost 3 bases to trimming and J lost 2 bases, with 13 bases between them. CDR3 DNA: TGCGCCAGCAGCTCGCGAGGTTACCACACAGATACGCAGTATTTT. This codes for CASSSRGYHTDTQYF.

This clone was counted between two and nine times. This chain joins TRBV7-2 and TRBJ1-2; 9 bases fit TRBD1. The V gene's germline CDR1 is SGHTA and CDR2 FQGNSA. This CDR3 spans 14 amino acids. V lost 2 bases and J lost 5; bases outside the gene matches: 3. CDR3 residues: CASSLPGTGYGYTF. CDR3 DNA sequence: TGTGCCAGCAGCTTACCCGGGACAGGGTATGGCTACACCTTC.

J is TRBJ1-4 and V is TRBV12-3 or TRBV12-4; unclear D gene. The CDR3 sequence is 13 residues long. The V and J ends lost 5 bases and 11 bases respectively, with 15 bases between them. The CDR3 coding sequence is TGTGCCAGCAGTCGACCGCAGGCTGTGAAACTGTTTTTT. Translated: CASSRPQAVKLFF.

The chain recombines TRBV5-6 with TRBJ1-1; 8 nucleotides align to TRBD1. This CDR3 spans 14 amino acids. Germline CDR1 and CDR2: SGHDT and YYEEEE. The V and J ends lost 5 bases and 4 bases, in that order; junction bases with no gene match: 7. CDR3: CASRRTGLLTEAFF. As DNA, the CDR3 is TGTGCCAGCAGGCGGACAGGGCTTCTCACTGAAGCTTTCTTT. The full variable domain, in which reference TRBV5-6 and TRBJ1-1 provide the parts outside the CDR3, is DAGVTQSPTHLIKTRGQQVTLRCSPKSGHDTVSWYQQALGQGPQFIFQYYEEEERQRGNFPDRFSGHQFPNYSSELNVNALLLGDSALYLCASRRTGLLTEAFFGQGTRLTVV.

The chain joins TRBV12-3 or TRBV12-4 to TRBJ1-2; 7 bases are a match to TRBD1. The J segment lost 8 bases and the V segment lost 6 bases, leaving 9 bases of the junction unmatched. The CDR3 runs to 13 residues. The CDR3 bases are TGTGCCAGCAGACTAGGAACGGGACAGGGCTACACCTTC. Its protein is CASRLGTGQGYTF.

V is TRBV27 and J is TRBJ2-3, with 10 bases lining up with TRBD1. The CDR3 length is 15 residues. With V trimmed by 5 bases and J by 9 bases, 11 bases remained unmatched. Germline CDR1 MNHEY, CDR2 SMNVEV (reference sequence). The CDR3, as DNA: TGTGCCAGCAGTGTTCGGGGACAGGGGACGCAAACGCAGTATTTT. Its translation: CASSVRGQGTQTQYF.